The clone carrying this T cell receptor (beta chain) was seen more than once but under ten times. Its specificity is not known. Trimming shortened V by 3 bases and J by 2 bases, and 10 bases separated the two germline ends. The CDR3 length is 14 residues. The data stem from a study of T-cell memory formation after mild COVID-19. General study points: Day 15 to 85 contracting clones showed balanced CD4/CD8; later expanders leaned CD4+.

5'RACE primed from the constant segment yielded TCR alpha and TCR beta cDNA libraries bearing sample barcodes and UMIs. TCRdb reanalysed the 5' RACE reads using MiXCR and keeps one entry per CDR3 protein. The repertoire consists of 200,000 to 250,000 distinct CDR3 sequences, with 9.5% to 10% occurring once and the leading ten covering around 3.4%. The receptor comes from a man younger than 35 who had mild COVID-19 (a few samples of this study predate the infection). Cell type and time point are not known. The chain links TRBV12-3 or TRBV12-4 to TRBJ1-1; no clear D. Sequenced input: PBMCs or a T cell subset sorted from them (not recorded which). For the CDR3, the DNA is TGTGCCAGCAGTTTGACGGCAGTCAACACTGAAGCTTTCTTT. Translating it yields CASSLTAVNTEAFF.